This T cell receptor (beta chain) was obtained from a study of T cell repertoires in cytomegalovirus infection. Study overall: In public TCR beta signatures, there were indications of both CMV infection and matching HLA type.

Study conclusions and caveats: Clonotypes of TCR beta that were HLA-C-restricted and CMV-specific dominated the ex vivo response. Cumulative public TCR beta family frequency identified CMV carriers with the relevant HLA.

There are 14 residues in the CDR3. Between the trimmed V and J ends, which lost 4 bases and 11 bases, there was a span of 21 bases. The germline V gene has CDR1 SQVTM and CDR2 ANQGSEA. TCRdb re-derived calls from the reads in MiXCR, one entry per CDR3 protein. The profile shows around 180,000 distinct CDR3 sequences, roughly 28% of them singletons. Concerning this clonotype: No antigen is known for it.

The chain uses TRBV29-1 and TRBJ1-5, with a possible D match to TRBD1 (6 bases). The clonotype was recovered from a human donor in good health (CMV status not recorded). Some clones in this sample may be carry-over from other donors' samples. Specimen: PBMCs. The CDR3 DNA reads as TGCAGCGTTGGACTGCCAGGGGCGACTTCGGCCCAGCATTTT. This codes for CSVGLPGATSAQHF.